Below, 3 T cell receptor beta chains from the same sample are listed, as sequenced in a study of CD8 T cells in ankylosing spondylitis. TCRdb passed the 5' RACE reads through MiXCR, listing each CDR3 protein once. The sample has around 770,000 distinct CDR3 sequences; roughly 19% are singletons. Study-wide points: Characteristic, it appeared, of ankylosing spondylitis blood was a TCR beta motif of roughly eight highly homologous variants.

No antigen is known for these receptors. The material sequenced was blood, either unsorted or a sorted T cell fraction (not recorded which). These receptors were obtained from a male donor with ankylosing spondylitis.

This clonotype was seen more than once but under ten times. The chain uses TRBV4-1 and TRBJ2-2; D may be TRBD2 (6 bases). Germline CDR1 and CDR2: MGHRA and YSYEKL. V was trimmed by 4 bases and J by 2 bases, leaving 14 bases between them. This CDR3 comprises 16 residues. The CDR3 region is CASSPGGRLNTGELFF. The CDR3, as DNA: TGCGCCAGCAGCCCCGGAGGGAGGCTTAACACCGGGGAGCTGTTTTTT.

This clonotype was counted at least ten times. The J gene is TRBJ2-1, the V gene TRBV7-2; 15 bases are a match to TRBD2. The V segment lost 5 bases and the J segment 9 bases; nucleotides outside the gene matches: 8. There are 16 residues in the CDR3. Germline V CDR1 and CDR2: SGHTA, FQGNSA. The CDR3 nucleotides read TGTGCCAGCAGCCCCTGGACTAGCGGGAGGGGAAGTGAGCAGTTCTTC. It translates to CASSPWTSGRGSEQFF. Full variable domain (outside the CDR3, taken from reference TRBV7-2 and TRBJ2-1): GAGVSQSPSNKVTEKGKDVELRCDPISGHTALYWYRQSLGQGLEFLIYFQGNSAPDKSGLPSDRFSAERTGGSVSTLTIQRTQQEDSAVYLCASSPWTSGRGSEQFFGPGTRLTVL.

The J gene is TRBJ2-7, the V gene TRBV25-1; TRBD1 is a possible D gene (6 bases). V was cut by 0 bases and J by 0 bases, with 15 bases left in between. The germline gives CDR1 MGHDK, CDR2 SYGVNS. The CDR3 loop spans 17 amino acids. CDR3 DNA: TGTGCCAGCAGTGAATATCCCCTGGGACATCCCTCCTACGAGCAGTACTTC. It codes for CASSEYPLGHPSYEQYF.